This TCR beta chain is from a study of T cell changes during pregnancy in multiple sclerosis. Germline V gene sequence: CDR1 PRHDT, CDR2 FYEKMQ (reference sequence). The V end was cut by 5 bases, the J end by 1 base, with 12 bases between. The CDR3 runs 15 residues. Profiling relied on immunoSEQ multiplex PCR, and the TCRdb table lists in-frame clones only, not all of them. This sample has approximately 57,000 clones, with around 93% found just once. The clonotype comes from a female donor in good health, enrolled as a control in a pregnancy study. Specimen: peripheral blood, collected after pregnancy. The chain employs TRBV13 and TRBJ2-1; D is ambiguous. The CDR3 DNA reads TGTGCCAGCAGCCCAGACTCGATTTCCTACAATGAGCAGTTCTTC. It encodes CASSPDSISYNEQFF. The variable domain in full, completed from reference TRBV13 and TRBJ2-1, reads AAGVIQSPRHLIKEKRETATLKCYPIPRHDTVYWYQQGPGQDPQFLISFYEKMQSDKGSIPDRFSAQQFSDYHSELNMSSLELGDSALYFCASSPDSISYNEQFFGPGTRLTVL.